This T cell receptor beta chain was retrieved from a study of neurological immune-mediated disorders. Study findings and constraints: Because no CDR3 amino acid sequences were shared across subjects by expanded clones, private repertoires were suggested in all groups.

Time point meaning: longitudinal time-point 1 (baseline). A blood bank in Maryland, USA, provided the volunteers who served as healthy controls. The starting material, 2 million PBMCs stored at -80 C, gave rise to the unsorted libraries. The cDNA came from 5'RACE, which used 10-nucleotide random UMIs. TCRdb re-derived calls from the 5' RACE reads in MiXCR, one entry per CDR3 protein. There are 60,000 to 90,000 distinct CDR3 sequences in the sample; roughly 10% occur only once, and 9.5% to 10% lies in the top ten. V gave up 5 bases and J gave up 1 base; unmatched junction bases: 3. This CDR3 region has 14 residues. This clonotype was counted many times. What it recognizes is unknown.

The rearrangement links TRBV12-3 or TRBV12-4 to TRBJ1-1; 8 bases map to TRBD1. Sequencing used PBMCs. The origin of this receptor is a young man in good health. DNA for the CDR3: TGTGCCAGCAGTCGCGACAGGGGGAACACTGAAGCTTTCTTT. Its protein is CASSRDRGNTEAFF.